These 27 T cell receptor beta chains originate from one sample sequenced in a study of T and B cells in COVID-19 patients. Multiplex PCR with BIOMED2 TRB-A/B primer pools amplified TRB rearrangements. One entry per CDR3 protein, called by TCRdb with MiXCR from the multiplex PCR reads. The sample consists of 20,000 or so distinct CDR3 sequences, under 30% of them appearing once. From blood, roughly 220-550 ng of genomic DNA served as TRB template. The sample comprised blood. These receptors were obtained from a human donor who had recovered from COVID-19.

This clonotype was seen a handful of times. J is TRBJ2-5 and V is TRBV7-9, with 11 bases lining up with TRBD2. The germline gives CDR1 SEHNR, CDR2 FQNEAQ (reference sequence). CDR3 size: 15 residues. Trimming removed 1 base from V and 4 bases from J; junction bases left unmatched: 2. The CDR3 sequence: CASSLVLAGGETQYF. CDR3 bases: TGTGCCAGCAGCTTAGTCCTAGCGGGAGGAGAGACCCAGTACTTC. Using reference TRBV7-9 and TRBJ2-5 for the parts outside the CDR3, the full variable domain is DTGVSQNPRHKITKRGQNVTFRCDPISEHNRLYWYRQTLGQGPEFLTYFQNEAQLEKSRLLSDRFSAERPKGSFSTLEIQRTEQGDSAMYLCASSLVLAGGETQYFGPGTRLLVL.

This clonotype has more than one count but fewer than ten. The V gene is TRBV5-1, the J gene TRBJ2-7, with no clear D. In germline, CDR1 is SGHRS, CDR2 YFSETQ. This CDR3 comprises 13 residues. The V gene lost 5 bases and the J gene lost 0 bases, with 9 bases spanning the gap. CDR3 bases: TGCGCCAGCAGTCGGCAGACCTCCTACGAGCAGTACTTC. This gives the protein CASSRQTSYEQYF. Using reference TRBV5-1 and TRBJ2-7 for the parts outside the CDR3, the full variable domain is KAGVTQTPRYLIKTRGQQVTLSCSPISGHRSVSWYQQTPGQGLQFLFEYFSETQRNKGNFPGRFSGRQFSNSRSEMNVSTLELGDSALYLCASSRQTSYEQYFGPGTRLTVT.

The chain joins TRBV20-1 to TRBJ2-1; 10 bases map to TRBD1. V lost 4 bases, J lost 6 bases, and 12 bases stayed unmatched. Germline V gene sequence: CDR1 DFQATT, CDR2 SNEGSKA (reference sequence). The length of the CDR3 is 16 residues. In DNA form, the CDR3 reads TGCAGTGCTACGTTAATTCCGGGACAGGGGCCCAATGAGCAGTTCTTC. Protein product: CSATLIPGQGPNEQFF.

This clonotype was observed a handful of times. The J gene is TRBJ1-2, the V gene TRBV10-3; TRBD1 agrees at 9 bases. The germline CDR1 and CDR2 sequences are ENHRY and SYGVKD. The CDR3 runs to 13 residues. V gave up 9 bases and J gave up 7 bases; unmatched junction bases: 9. DNA of the CDR3: TGTGCCATGTGGACCGGGACAGGGAGTGGCTACACCTTC. Protein product: CAMWTGTGSGYTF.

This clonotype has just a few counts. This rearrangement joins TRBV29-1 to TRBJ1-1; the match to TRBD1 covers 8 bases. The CDR3 extends over 15 amino acids. After removal of 5 bases from V and 3 bases from J, the junction contained 11 bases not matched to a gene. CDR1 and CDR2 (germline): SQVTM, ANQGSEA. The CDR3 reads CSVQPLRGHDTEAFF. For the CDR3, the DNA is TGCAGCGTTCAACCCCTCAGGGGGCATGACACTGAAGCTTTCTTT.

This clonotype is termed medium-sized (0.01 to 0.1%). The chain joins TRBV19 to TRBJ2-1; 11 bases match TRBD1. CDR3 length: 16 residues. Germline V gene lookup returns CDR1 LNHDA and CDR2 SQIVND (reference sequence). Unmatched junction bases numbered 7, after V lost 5 bases and J lost 4 bases. CDR3 nucleotide sequence: TGTGCCAGTAGTGCCCGGACAGGGGGCGAGTACAATGAGCAGTTCTTC. This encodes CASSARTGGEYNEQFF.

J is TRBJ2-2 and V is TRBV11-1, with D uncertain. The V end was cut by 1 base, the J end by 3 bases, with 12 bases between. Germline CDR1 is SGHAT and CDR2 is FQDESV (reference sequence). This CDR3 is built from 16 residues. The CDR3 DNA reads TGTGCCAGCAGCTTAGATCGTCGGCTGCACACCGGGGAGCTGTTTTTT. This translates into CASSLDRRLHTGELFF.

The rearrangement links TRBV6-5 to TRBJ2-1; 8 bases line up with TRBD2. The V gene end was trimmed by 8 bases and the J gene end by 5 bases; junction bases not matched to a gene: 14. Germline CDR1 is MNHEY and CDR2 is SVGAGI. The CDR3 contains 16 residues. The CDR3 loop reads CASSPTEREIDNEQFF. The CDR3 DNA reads as TGTGCCAGCTCACCAACCGAGCGGGAGATCGACAATGAGCAGTTCTTC.

The CDR3 spells CASSMTRSSYNEQFF. The CDR3 nucleotides are TGTGCCAGTAGTATGACTAGGAGCTCCTACAATGAGCAGTTCTTC. J is TRBJ2-1 and V is TRBV19; maybe TRBD2 (6 bases). Germline assignment: CDR1 LNHDA and CDR2 SQIVND (reference sequence). The CDR3 runs 15 residues. Trimming left V 3 bases short and J 0 bases short, with 9 bases between.

The genes are TRBV6-1 and TRBJ2-1, with TRBD2 identical over 7 bases. With 6 bases clipped from V and 2 bases from J, the junction kept 4 bases outside the gene matches. Germline assignment: CDR1 MNHNS and CDR2 SASEGT. The CDR3 covers 14 residues. CDR3 residues: CASRVGGAYNEQFF. DNA of the CDR3: TGTGCCAGCAGGGTTGGGGGGGCCTACAATGAGCAGTTCTTC.

J is TRBJ2-2 and V is TRBV4-2; unclear D gene. The germline V and J ends were trimmed by 1 base and 0 bases, with 6 bases remaining between them. CDR3 length: 15 residues. Germline CDR1 LGHNA, CDR2 YNFKEQ. CDR3 sequence reads: CASSQAAANTGELFF. CDR3 DNA sequence: TGTGCCAGCAGCCAAGCGGCCGCGAACACCGGGGAGCTGTTTTTT.

On this clonotype: A read error may be the cause here, since a much bigger clone is one base away. The gene calls are TRBV30 and TRBJ2-7, with a possible D match to TRBD2 (6 bases). The length of the CDR3 is 11 residues. V shed 8 bases and J shed 0 bases, with 8 bases lying between them. In germline, CDR1 is GTSNPN, CDR2 SVGIG (reference sequence). The CDR3, as DNA: TGTGCCGGAGGGGCCTCCTACGAGCAGTACTTC. Translating gives CAGGASYEQYF.

The CDR3 loop reads CASSVGTSGRGEQYF. The CDR3 DNA sequence: TGTGCCAGCTCAGTAGGGACTAGCGGGAGAGGCGAGCAGTACTTC. J is TRBJ2-7 and V is TRBV18; TRBD2 matches at 14 bases. Germline CDR1 KGHSH, CDR2 LQKENI. Trimming at V came to 5 bases and at J to 6 bases, leaving 6 bases not matched to a gene. CDR3 length: 15 residues.

This clonotype was counted between two and nine times. CDR3 nucleotides: TGTGCCAGCAGCTCGGGACTAGCGGGACCTTACAAAAACATTCAGTACTTC. Its protein product is CASSSGLAGPYKNIQYF. The chain is built from TRBV5-6 and TRBJ2-4; 13 bases line up with TRBD2. Unmatched junction bases numbered 6, after V lost 3 bases and J lost 3 bases. This CDR3 region has 17 residues. Germline values: CDR1 SGHDT, CDR2 YYEEEE. The variable domain in full, completed from reference TRBV5-6 and TRBJ2-4, reads DAGVTQSPTHLIKTRGQQVTLRCSPKSGHDTVSWYQQALGQGPQFIFQYYEEEERQRGNFPDRFSGHQFPNYSSELNVNALLLGDSALYLCASSSGLAGPYKNIQYFGAGTRLSVL.

This clonotype has a handful of counts. This rearrangement joins TRBV6-5 to TRBJ1-6; D ambiguous. This CDR3 is built from 16 residues. Germline-derived CDR1 and CDR2 are MNHEY and SVGAGI. The V and J ends lost 5 bases and 2 bases respectively, with 13 bases between them. CDR3 coding DNA: TGTGCCAGCAGTCCCTCGGAGGTCCCCTATAATTCACCCCTCCACTTT. Its protein is CASSPSEVPYNSPLHF.

This chain links TRBV6-5 with TRBJ2-5, with 16 bases matching TRBD2. The CDR3 is made up of 20 amino acids. The germline CDR1 and CDR2 sequences are MNHEY and SVGAGI. Losses at the gene ends were 0 bases for V and 4 bases for J; bases not matched to a gene: 11. DNA for the CDR3: TGTGCCAGCAGTTACTCGATCCCGGGACTAGCGGGAGGGCCGCTAGAGACCCAGTACTTC. Residues: CASSYSIPGLAGGPLETQYF.

The chain has TRBV27 and TRBJ2-7; no firm D call. The V gene lost 3 bases and the J gene lost 3 bases, with 9 bases spanning the gap. The CDR3 has 13 residues. Germline V gene data show CDR1 as MNHEY and CDR2 as SMNVEV (reference sequence). The CDR3 is CASSFLFSYEQYF. CDR3 nucleotides: TGTGCCAGCAGTTTCTTGTTCAGCTACGAGCAGTACTTC.

This chain uses TRBV19 with TRBJ2-1; tentatively, D is TRBD1 (6 bases). This CDR3 has 14 residues. The germline gives CDR1 LNHDA, CDR2 SQIVND (reference sequence). V was cut by 9 bases and J by 8 bases, with 20 bases left in between. Written as DNA, the CDR3 is TGTGCCAGCAGCTTTCCGACAGGCCCCGATGAGCAGTTCTTC. Protein: CASSFPTGPDEQFF.

Only a few counts were recorded for this clonotype. The chain joins TRBV5-6 to TRBJ2-7, with D possibly being TRBD1 (5 bases). Trimming stripped 0 bases from V and 9 bases from J, with 10 bases between. The CDR3 is 12 residues long. In germline, CDR1 is SGHDT, CDR2 YYEEEE. CDR3 sequence (DNA): TGTGCCAGCAGCTTGGAGGGGCCCGGGCAGTACTTC. Protein sequence: CASSLEGPGQYF.

The chain carries TRBV13 and TRBJ1-3; D gene unclear. V was cut by 2 bases and J by 2 bases, with 7 bases left in between. Germline CDR1 PRHDT, CDR2 FYEKMQ (reference sequence). The CDR3 is made up of 14 amino acids. The CDR3 DNA reads as TGTGCCAGCAGCTTATTTGAGACTGGAAACACCATATATTTT. This encodes CASSLFETGNTIYF.

The V call is TRBV19, the J call TRBJ1-3; 7 positions agree with TRBD1. With V trimmed by 6 bases and J by 4 bases, 12 bases remained unmatched. The CDR3 is made up of 16 amino acids. Germline V gene sequence: CDR1 LNHDA, CDR2 SQIVND (reference sequence). The CDR3 DNA sequence: TGTGCCAGTAGGGCCGGGGGACAGCCTCTGGGAAACACCATATATTTT. It encodes CASRAGGQPLGNTIYF.

This chain connects TRBV20-1 to TRBJ2-1; 9 bases match TRBD1. CDR3 length: 13 amino acids. CDR1 DFQATT and CDR2 SNEGSKA come from the germline V gene (reference sequence). The CDR3 bases are TGCAGCCCGACAGGGGGATCCTACAATGAGCAGTTCTTC. The encoded protein is CSPTGGSYNEQFF.

The J gene is TRBJ2-2, the V gene TRBV27; D assignment may be TRBD1 or TRBD2 (5 bases each). The CDR3 length is 16 residues. Per the germline V gene, CDR1 is MNHEY and CDR2 is SMNVEV (reference sequence). Trimming removed 5 bases at V and 3 bases at J, with 16 bases between. CDR3 sequence: CASSIGRGQDTGELFF. CDR3 nucleotide sequence: TGTGCCAGCAGTATAGGTCGGGGCCAAGACACCGGGGAGCTGTTTTTT.

On this clonotype itself: This sequence may be a read error, since a much larger clone differs from it by one base. The rearrangement links TRBV19 to TRBJ2-1; 7 bases map to TRBD1. The germline V gene has CDR1 LNHDA and CDR2 SQIVND (reference sequence). This CDR3 spans 15 amino acids. The CDR3 loop reads CASSLQGSPYNVQFF. The CDR3 nucleotides read TGTGCCAGTAGCCTACAGGGGTCCCCTTACAATGTGCAGTTCTTC.

V gene TRBV12-3 or TRBV12-4 combines with J gene TRBJ2-5, with TRBD2 matching 10 bases. Trimming at V came to 5 bases and at J to 8 bases, leaving 8 bases not matched to a gene. The CDR3 is 14 residues long. The CDR3 region is CASSRSGGISTQYF. CDR3 nucleotides: TGTGCCAGCAGTCGTAGCGGGGGGATAAGCACCCAGTACTTC.

This clonotype showed up just a few times. This chain joins TRBV19 and TRBJ2-7, with D uncertain. Deletions cut 7 bases from V and 1 base from J, with 11 bases between. The CDR3 has 13 residues. Germline V CDR1 and CDR2: LNHDA, SQIVND (reference sequence). CDR3 sequence reads: CASNPGLSYEQYF. The CDR3 DNA reads as TGTGCCAGTAACCCCGGGCTATCCTACGAGCAGTACTTC. The whole variable domain, filled in from reference TRBV19 and TRBJ2-7, reads DGGITQSPKYLFRKEGQNVTLSCEQNLNHDAMYWYRQDPGQGLRLIYYSQIVNDFQKGDIAEGYSVSREKKESFPLTVTSAQKNPTAFYLCASNPGLSYEQYFGPGTRLTVT.

On this clonotype: This could be a read error, since a much larger clone is one nucleotide away. The rearrangement uses TRBV6-5 and TRBJ2-7, with D possibly being TRBD1 (6 bases). Germline V gene data show CDR1 as MNHEY and CDR2 as SVGAGI. The V gene lost 4 bases and the J gene lost 3 bases, with 16 bases spanning the gap. The CDR3 sequence is 15 residues long. The CDR3 nucleotides are TGTGCCAGCAGTTCCGGGACATCGTCCCACTACGAGCAGTACTTC. Protein: CASSSGTSSHYEQYF.